This TCR beta chain originates from a study of T-cell reconstitution after alpha-beta-depleted transplantation in children. Whole-study findings and limits: Surviving thymic progenitors and recipient T cells were the source of high TCRbeta diversity at day 60 in some patients. Approximately two months post-transplant, alpha-beta T cells reportedly originated from several hundred expanded graft clones. After one year, T-cell counts and TCRbeta diversity mostly came from new T cells.

In its sample, this clonotype was seen a few times. Its antigen remains unknown. The CDR3 totals 15 residues. V lost 6 bases, J lost 0 bases, and 12 bases lay in between. Germline V gives CDR1 LGHNT, CDR2 FRNRAP. This sample's TCRbeta library carried unique molecular identifier barcodes. TCRdb fed the PCR reads into MiXCR, producing one record per CDR3 protein. The sample lists about 510,000 distinct CDR3 sequences, about an eighth occurring once. Material: PBMCs, mostly from graft donor cells, obtained 180 days after TCRalphabeta/CD19-depleted stem cell transplant. V gene TRBV12-5 combines with J gene TRBJ1-5; D might be TRBD1 (5 bases). This sequence originates from a female patient between 2 and 15 years old who had a stem cell transplant for aplastic anemia, so the T cells may come from the graft donor. The CDR3 protein is CASGPGGYSNQPQHF. CDR3 coding DNA: TGTGCTAGTGGCCCCGGGGGTTATAGCAATCAGCCCCAGCATTTT.